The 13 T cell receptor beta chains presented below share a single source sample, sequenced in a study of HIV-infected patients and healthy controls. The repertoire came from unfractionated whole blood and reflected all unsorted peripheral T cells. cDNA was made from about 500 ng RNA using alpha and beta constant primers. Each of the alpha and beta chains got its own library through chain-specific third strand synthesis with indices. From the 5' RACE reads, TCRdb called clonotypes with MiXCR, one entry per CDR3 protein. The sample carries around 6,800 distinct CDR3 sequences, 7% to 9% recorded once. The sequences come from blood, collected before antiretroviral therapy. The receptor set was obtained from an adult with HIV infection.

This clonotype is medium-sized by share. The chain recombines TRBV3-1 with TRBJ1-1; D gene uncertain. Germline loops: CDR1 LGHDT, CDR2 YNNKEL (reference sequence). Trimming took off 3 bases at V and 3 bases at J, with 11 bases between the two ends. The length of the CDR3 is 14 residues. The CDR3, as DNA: TGTGCCAGCAGCCAGATGGGTGGCGACACTGAAGCTTTCTTT. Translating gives CASSQMGGDTEAFF.

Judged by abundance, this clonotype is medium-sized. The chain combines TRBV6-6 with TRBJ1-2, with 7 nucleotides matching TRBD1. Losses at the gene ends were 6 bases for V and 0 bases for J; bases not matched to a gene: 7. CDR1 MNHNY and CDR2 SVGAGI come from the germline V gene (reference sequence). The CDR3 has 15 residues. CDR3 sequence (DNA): TGTGCCAGCAGGCACCCCGGGACAGCTAACTATGGCTACACCTTC. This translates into CASRHPGTANYGYTF.

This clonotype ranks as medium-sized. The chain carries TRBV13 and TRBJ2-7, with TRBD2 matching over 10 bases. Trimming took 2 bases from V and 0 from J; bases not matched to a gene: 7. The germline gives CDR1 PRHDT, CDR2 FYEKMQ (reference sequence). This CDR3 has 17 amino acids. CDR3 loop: CASSLLGSGGNSYEQYF. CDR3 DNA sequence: TGTGCCAGCAGCTTATTAGGTAGCGGGGGGAACTCCTACGAGCAGTACTTC.

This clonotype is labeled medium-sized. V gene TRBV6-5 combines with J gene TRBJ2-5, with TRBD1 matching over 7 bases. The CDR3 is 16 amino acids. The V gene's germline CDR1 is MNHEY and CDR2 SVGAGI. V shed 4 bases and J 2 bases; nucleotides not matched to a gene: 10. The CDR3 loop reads CASSSRTGLWQETQYF. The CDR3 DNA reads TGTGCCAGCAGTTCACGGACAGGTCTTTGGCAAGAGACCCAGTACTTC.

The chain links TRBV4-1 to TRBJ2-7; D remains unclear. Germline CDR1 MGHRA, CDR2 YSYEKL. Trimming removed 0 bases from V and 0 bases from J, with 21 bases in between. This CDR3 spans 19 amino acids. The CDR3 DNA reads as TGCGCCAGCAGCCAAGACCCCTGGGGTGGTGGCGGAGTCTCCTACGAGCAGTACTTC. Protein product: CASSQDPWGGGGVSYEQYF.

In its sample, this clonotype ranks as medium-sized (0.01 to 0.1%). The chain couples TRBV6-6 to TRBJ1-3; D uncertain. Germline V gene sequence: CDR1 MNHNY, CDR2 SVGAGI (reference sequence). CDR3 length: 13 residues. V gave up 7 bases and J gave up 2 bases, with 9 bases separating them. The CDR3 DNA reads TGTGCCAGCACAAAAACGGCTGGAAACACCATATATTTT. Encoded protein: CASTKTAGNTIYF.

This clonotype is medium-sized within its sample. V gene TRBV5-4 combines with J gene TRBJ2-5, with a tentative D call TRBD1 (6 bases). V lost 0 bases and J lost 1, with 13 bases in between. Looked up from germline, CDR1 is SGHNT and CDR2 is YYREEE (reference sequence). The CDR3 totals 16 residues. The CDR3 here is CASSLAVTGGQETQYF. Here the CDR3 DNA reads TGTGCCAGCAGCTTGGCGGTGACAGGAGGCCAAGAGACCCAGTACTTC.

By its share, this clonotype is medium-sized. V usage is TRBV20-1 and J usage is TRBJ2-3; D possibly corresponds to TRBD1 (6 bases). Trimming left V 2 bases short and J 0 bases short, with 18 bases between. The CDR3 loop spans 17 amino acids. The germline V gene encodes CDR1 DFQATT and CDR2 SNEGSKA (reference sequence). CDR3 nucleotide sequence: TGCAGTGCTAGATCCATTTACAGGGCAACTAGCACAGATACGCAGTATTTT. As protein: CSARSIYRATSTDTQYF.

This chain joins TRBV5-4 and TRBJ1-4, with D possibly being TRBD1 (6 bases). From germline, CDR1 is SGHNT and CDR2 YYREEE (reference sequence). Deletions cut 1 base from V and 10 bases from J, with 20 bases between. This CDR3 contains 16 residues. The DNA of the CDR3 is TGTGCCAGCAGCTTGTCAGCGACAGGTTCGGACGCAAAACTGTTTTTT. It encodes CASSLSATGSDAKLFF. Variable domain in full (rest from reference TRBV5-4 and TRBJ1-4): ETGVTQSPTHLIKTRGQQVTLRCSSQSGHNTVSWYQQALGQGPQFIFQYYREEENGRGNFPPRFSGLQFPNYSSELNVNALELDDSALYLCASSLSATGSDAKLFFGSGTQLSVL.

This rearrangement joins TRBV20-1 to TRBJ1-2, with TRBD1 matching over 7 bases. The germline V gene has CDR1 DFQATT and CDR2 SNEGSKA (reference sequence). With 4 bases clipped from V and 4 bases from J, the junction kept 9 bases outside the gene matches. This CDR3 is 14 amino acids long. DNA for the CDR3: TGCAGTGCTAACAGGGGCGAAACTTCCTATGGCTACACCTTC. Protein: CSANRGETSYGYTF.

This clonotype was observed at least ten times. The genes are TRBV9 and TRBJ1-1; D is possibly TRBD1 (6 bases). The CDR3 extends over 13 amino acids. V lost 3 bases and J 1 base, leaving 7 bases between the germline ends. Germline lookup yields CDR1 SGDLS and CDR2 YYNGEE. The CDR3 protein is CASSGTANTEAFF. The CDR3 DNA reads TGTGCCAGCAGCGGGACAGCGAACACTGAAGCTTTCTTT.

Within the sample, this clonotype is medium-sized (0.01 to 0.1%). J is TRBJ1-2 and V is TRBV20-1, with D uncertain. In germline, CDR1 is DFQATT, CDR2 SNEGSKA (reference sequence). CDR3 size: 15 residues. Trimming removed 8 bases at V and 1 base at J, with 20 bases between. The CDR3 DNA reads TGCAGTCCCCTCGACCGGTTGAGCTTTAACTATGGCTACACCTTC. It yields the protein CSPLDRLSFNYGYTF.

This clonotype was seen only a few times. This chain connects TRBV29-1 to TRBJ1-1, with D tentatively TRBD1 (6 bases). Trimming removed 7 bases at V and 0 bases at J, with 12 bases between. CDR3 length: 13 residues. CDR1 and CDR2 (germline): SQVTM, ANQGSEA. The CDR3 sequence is CSGFGQMNTEAFF. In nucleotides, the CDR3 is TGCAGCGGGTTCGGACAGATGAACACTGAAGCTTTCTTT. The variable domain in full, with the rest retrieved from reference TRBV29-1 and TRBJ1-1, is SAVISQKPSRDICQRGTSLTIQCQVDSQVTMMFWYRQQPGQSLTLIATANQGSEATYESGFVIDKFPISRPNLTFSTLTVSNMSPEDSSIYLCSGFGQMNTEAFFGQGTRLTVV.